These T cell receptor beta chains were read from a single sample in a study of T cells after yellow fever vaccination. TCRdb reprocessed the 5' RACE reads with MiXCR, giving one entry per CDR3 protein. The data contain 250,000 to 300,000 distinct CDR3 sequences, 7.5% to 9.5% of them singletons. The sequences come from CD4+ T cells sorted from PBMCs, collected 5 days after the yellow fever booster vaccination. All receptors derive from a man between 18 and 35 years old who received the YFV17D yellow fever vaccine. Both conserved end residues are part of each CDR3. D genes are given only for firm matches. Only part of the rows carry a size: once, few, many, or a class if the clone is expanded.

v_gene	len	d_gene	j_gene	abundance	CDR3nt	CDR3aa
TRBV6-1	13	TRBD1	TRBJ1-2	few	TGTGCCAGCAGTGAAGGGACAGGGAGGTCCTACACCTTC	CASSEGTGRSYTF
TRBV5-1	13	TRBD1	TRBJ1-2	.	TGCGCCAGCAGGCAACAGGGGAGCTATGGCTACACCTTC	CASRQQGSYGYTF
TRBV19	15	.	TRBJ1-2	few	TGTGCCAGTAGTATTGGAAGAGACAGCCTGTATGGCTACACCTTC	CASSIGRDSLYGYTF
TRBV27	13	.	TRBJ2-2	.	TGTGCCAGCAGGAAGGCGAACACCGGGGAGCTGTTTTTT	CASRKANTGELFF
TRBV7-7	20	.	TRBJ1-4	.	TGTGCTAGCAGCTTAGGCCCCTTGTTGGGCAGGATTGCAACTAATGAAAAACTGTTTTTT	CASSLGPLLGRIATNEKLFF
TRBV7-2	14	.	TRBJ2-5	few	TGTGCCAGCAGCTTAAGTCGAAGCGAAGAGACCCAGTACTTC	CASSLSRSEETQYF
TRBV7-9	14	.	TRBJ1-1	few	TGTGCCAGCAGCTTGGGACGGCCGAACACTGAAGCTTTCTTT	CASSLGRPNTEAFF
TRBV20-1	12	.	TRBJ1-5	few	TGCAGTGCCGCCGGCAGCAATCAGCCCCAGCATTTT	CSAAGSNQPQHF
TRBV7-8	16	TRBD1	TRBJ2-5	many	TGTGCCAGCAGCCAAAGACAGGGGGCGGCTCCAGAGACCCAGTACTTC	CASSQRQGAAPETQYF
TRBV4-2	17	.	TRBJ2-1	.	TGTGCCAGCAGCCAAGGGACACACGGGGCCTCCTACAATGAGCAGTTCTTC	CASSQGTHGASYNEQFF
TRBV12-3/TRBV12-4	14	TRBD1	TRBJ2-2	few	TGTGCCAGCAGAAAAGGACAGGGGGTCGGGGAGCTGTTTTTT	CASRKGQGVGELFF
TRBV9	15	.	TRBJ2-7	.	TGTGCCAGCAGCGTAGCTCCGGCTCGCTTCTACGAGCAGTACTTC	CASSVAPARFYEQYF
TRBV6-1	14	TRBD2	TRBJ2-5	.	TGTGCCAGCACGGCTAGCGGGGCTCAAGAGACCCAGTACTTC	CASTASGAQETQYF
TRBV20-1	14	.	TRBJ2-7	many	TGCAGTGCTAGGCCGGGACTTCTCGCCTACGAGCAGTACTTC	CSARPGLLAYEQYF
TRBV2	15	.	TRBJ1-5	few	TGTGCCAGCAGTCCTGACGGGCAGCAAAATCAGCCCCAGCATTTT	CASSPDGQQNQPQHF
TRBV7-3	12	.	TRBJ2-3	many	TGTGCCAGCAGCTTACGGGAACATACGCAGTATTTT	CASSLREHTQYF
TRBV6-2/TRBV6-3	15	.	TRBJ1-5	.	TGTGCCAGCAGTTACCTCGGGGTTGCGAGTCAGCCCCAGCATTTT	CASSYLGVASQPQHF
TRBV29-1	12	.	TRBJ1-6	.	TGCAGCGTTGGAGGGGTTGATTCACCCCTCCACTTT	CSVGGVDSPLHF
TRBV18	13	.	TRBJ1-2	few	TGTGCCAGCTCACCGGACGTGAACTATGGCTACACCTTC	CASSPDVNYGYTF
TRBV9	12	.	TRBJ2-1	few	TGTGCCAGCAGCGTAGGGTTAAATGAGCAGTTCTTC	CASSVGLNEQFF
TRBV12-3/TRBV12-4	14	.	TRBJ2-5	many	TGTGCCAGCAGTTTTATCCCACCCTTGGAGACCCAGTACTTC	CASSFIPPLETQYF
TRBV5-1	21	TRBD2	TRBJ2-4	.	TGCGCCAGCAGCCGGAGACCGGGCAGACTAGCGGGGTCACTAGCCAAAAACATTCAGTACTTC	CASSRRPGRLAGSLAKNIQYF
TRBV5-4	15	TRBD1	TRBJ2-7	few	TGTGCCAGCAGCCCGGACAGGGTAAGCTCCTACGAGCAGTACTTC	CASSPDRVSSYEQYF
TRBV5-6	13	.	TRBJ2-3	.	TGTGCCAGCAGCTTGGCCAAGACAGATACGCAGTATTTT	CASSLAKTDTQYF
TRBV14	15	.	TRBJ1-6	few	TGTGCCAGCAGCCAAGTCGGGAAGGGCGATTCACCCCTCCACTTT	CASSQVGKGDSPLHF
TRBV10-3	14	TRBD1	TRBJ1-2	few	TGTGCCATCAGTGAGTCGACAGGGAACTATGGCTACACCTTC	CAISESTGNYGYTF
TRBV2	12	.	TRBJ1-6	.	TGTGCCAGTGGGGGGCAGGGAACACCCCTCCACTTT	CASGGQGTPLHF
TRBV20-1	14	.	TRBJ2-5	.	TGCAGTGCCAATCGCCGCGGGCCGCCAGAGACCCAGTACTTC	CSANRRGPPETQYF
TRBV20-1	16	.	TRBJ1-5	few	TGCAGTGCTAGAATAGGTGCGGCCCGAGGCAATCAGCCCCAGCATTTT	CSARIGAARGNQPQHF
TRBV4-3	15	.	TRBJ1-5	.	TGCGCCAGCAGCCAAGAGGTGCTGGGGTATCAGCCCCAGCATTTT	CASSQEVLGYQPQHF
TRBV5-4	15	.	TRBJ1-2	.	TGTGCCAGCAGCTTACGGGGGGCCGACCTCTATGGCTACACCTTC	CASSLRGADLYGYTF
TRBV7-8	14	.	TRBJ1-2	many	TGTGCCAGCAGCTTACAGGGACTCTACTATGGCTACACCTTC	CASSLQGLYYGYTF
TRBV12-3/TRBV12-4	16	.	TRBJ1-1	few	TGTGCCAGCAGTTTAATCGGGGGCTGGACGAACACTGAAGCTTTCTTT	CASSLIGGWTNTEAFF
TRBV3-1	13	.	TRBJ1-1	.	TGTGCCAGCAGCCCAGAGTGGAACACTGAAGCTTTCTTT	CASSPEWNTEAFF
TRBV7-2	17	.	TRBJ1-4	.	TGTGCCAGCAGCTTAGCGCTAGCGGGAACGACGGGGGAAAAACTGTTTTTT	CASSLALAGTTGEKLFF
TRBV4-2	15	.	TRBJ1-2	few	TGTGCCAGCAGCCAAGATCCGGGGATGAACTATGGCTACACCTTC	CASSQDPGMNYGYTF